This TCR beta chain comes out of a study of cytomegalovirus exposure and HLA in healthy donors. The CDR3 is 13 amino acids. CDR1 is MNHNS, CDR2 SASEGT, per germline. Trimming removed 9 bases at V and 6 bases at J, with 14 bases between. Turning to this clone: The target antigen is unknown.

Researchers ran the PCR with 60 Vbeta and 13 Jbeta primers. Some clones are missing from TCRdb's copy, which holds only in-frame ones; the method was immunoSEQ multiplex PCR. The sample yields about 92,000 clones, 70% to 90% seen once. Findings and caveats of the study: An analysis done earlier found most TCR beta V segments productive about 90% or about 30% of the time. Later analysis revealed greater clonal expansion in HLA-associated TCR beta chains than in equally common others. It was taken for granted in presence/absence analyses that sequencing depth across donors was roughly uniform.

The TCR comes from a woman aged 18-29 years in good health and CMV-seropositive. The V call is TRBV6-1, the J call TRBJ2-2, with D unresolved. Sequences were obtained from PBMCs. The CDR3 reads CASDKTEAGELFF. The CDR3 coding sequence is TGTGCCAGTGACAAAACCGAAGCCGGGGAGCTGTTTTTT.